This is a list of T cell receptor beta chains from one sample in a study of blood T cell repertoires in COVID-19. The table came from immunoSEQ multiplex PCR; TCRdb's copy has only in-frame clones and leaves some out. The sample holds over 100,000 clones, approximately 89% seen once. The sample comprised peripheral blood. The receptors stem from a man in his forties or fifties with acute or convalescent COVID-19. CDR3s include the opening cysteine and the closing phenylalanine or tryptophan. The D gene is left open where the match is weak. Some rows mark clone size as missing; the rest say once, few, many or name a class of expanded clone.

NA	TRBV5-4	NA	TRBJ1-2	CASSLTANYGYTF	TGTGCCAGCAGCCTAACAGCTAACTATGGCTACACCTTC
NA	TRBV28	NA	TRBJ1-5	CASSSGSYQPQHF	TGTGCCAGCAGTTCGGGGTCGTATCAGCCCCAGCATTTT
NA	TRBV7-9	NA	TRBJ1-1	CASSLVPGTEAFF	TGTGCCAGCAGCTTAGTACCGGGAACAGAAGCTTTCTTT
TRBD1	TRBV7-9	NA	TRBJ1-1	CASSTGQGTNTEAFF	TGTGCCAGCAGCACTGGACAGGGGACGAACACTGAAGCTTTCTTT
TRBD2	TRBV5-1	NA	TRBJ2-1	CASSSAGDGNNEQFF	TGCGCCAGCAGCTCGGCGGGAGACGGTAACAATGAGCAGTTCTTC
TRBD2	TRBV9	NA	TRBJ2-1	CASSPGLAGYNEQFF	TGTGCCAGCAGCCCCGGACTAGCGGGCTACAATGAGCAGTTCTTC
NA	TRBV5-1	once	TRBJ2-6	CASSRDSGANVLTF	TGCGCCAGCAGTCGGGACTCTGGGGCCAACGTCCTGACTTTC
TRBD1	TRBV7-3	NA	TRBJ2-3	CASSFQGADTQYF	TGTGCCAGCAGCTTTCAGGGGGCAGATACGCAGTATTTT
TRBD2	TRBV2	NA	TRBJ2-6	CASIYGGTGANVLTF	TGTGCCAGCATTTACGGGGGGACTGGGGCCAACGTCCTGACTTTC
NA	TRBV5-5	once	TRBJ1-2	CASQRDSPNYGYTF	TGTGCCAGCCAAAGAGACAGCCCAAACTATGGCTACACCTTC
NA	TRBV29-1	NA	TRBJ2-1	CSAQRGSYNEQFF	TGCAGCGCCCAAAGGGGGTCCTACAATGAGCAGTTCTTC
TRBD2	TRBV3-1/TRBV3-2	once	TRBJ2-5	CASSLTAGGPVSPQYF	TGTGCCAGCAGCCTTACAGCGGGGGGGCCAGTTTCTCCCCAGTACTTC
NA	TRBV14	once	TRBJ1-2	CASSQGRPAGRGYTF	TGTGCCAGCAGCCAAGGACGCCCGGCAGGGAGGGGCTACACCTTC
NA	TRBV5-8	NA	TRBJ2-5	CASSLIRAETQYF	TGTGCCAGCAGCTTGATCAGGGCAGAGACCCAGTACTTC
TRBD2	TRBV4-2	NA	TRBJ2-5	CASSQETSGGEETQYF	TGTGCCAGCAGCCAAGAGACCTCCGGGGGGGAGGAGACCCAGTACTTC
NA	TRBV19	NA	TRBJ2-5	CASSWGTLQETQYF	TGTGCCAGTAGTTGGGGCACCCTCCAAGAGACCCAGTACTTC
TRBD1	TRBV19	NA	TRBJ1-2	CASSMNGQGPYGYTF	TGTGCCAGTAGTATGAACGGACAGGGCCCCTATGGCTACACCTTC
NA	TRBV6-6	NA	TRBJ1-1	CASSPPGTHTEAFF	TGTGCCAGCAGCCCCCCAGGGACACACACTGAAGCTTTCTTT
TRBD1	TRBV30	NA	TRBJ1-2	CAWSGDRVSLTF	TGTGCCTGGAGTGGGGACAGGGTGAGTCTCACCTTC
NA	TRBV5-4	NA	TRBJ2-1	CASSGGSPVYNEQFF	TGTGCCAGCAGCGGAGGGAGTCCCGTCTATAATGAGCAGTTCTTC
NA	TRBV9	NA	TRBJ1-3	CASGKTPFSGNTIYF	TGTGCCAGCGGCAAAACACCTTTCTCTGGAAACACCATATATTTT
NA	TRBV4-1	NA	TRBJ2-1	CASTPGGTQGSYNEQFF	TGCGCCAGCACCCCAGGAGGGACCCAGGGCTCCTACAATGAGCAGTTCTTC
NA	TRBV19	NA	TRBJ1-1	CASSITRGNTEAFF	TGTGCCAGTAGTATCACCAGGGGGAACACTGAAGCTTTCTTT
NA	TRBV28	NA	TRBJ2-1	CASSSTRGFSSYNEQFF	TGTGCCAGCAGTTCCACGAGGGGGTTCTCCTCCTACAATGAGCAGTTCTTC
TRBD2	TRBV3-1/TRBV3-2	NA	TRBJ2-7	CASSPPRVAGMYEQYF	TGTGCCAGCAGCCCACCGAGGGTAGCGGGGATGTACGAGCAGTACTTC
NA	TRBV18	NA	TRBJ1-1	CASSPPQAFMNTEAFF	TGTGCCAGCTCACCACCCCAAGCCTTCATGAACACTGAAGCTTTCTTT
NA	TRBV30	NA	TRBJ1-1	CAWRPPGANTEAFF	TGTGCCTGGAGACCTCCAGGGGCTAACACTGAAGCTTTCTTT